This TCR beta chain was captured by sequencing in a study of identical twins (dated by TCRdb to about 2016). Background on the whole study: To test whether fetal clonotypes persist, this study deep-sequenced TCR alpha and beta repertoires from monozygotic twins, from unrelated adults of various ages, and from cord blood. To rule out contamination, the twin experiments were replicated at different times with different library preparation protocols. Study-wide conclusions, independent of this receptor: Because the same donors could not be followed over many years, the conclusions depended on cross-sectional statistical analysis. Invariant T cells such as MAIT and iNKT could partly confound zero-insertion analyses, though diverse VJ usage argued against this for most clonotypes. Compared with coincidental sharing between unrelated individuals, out-of-frame TCR alpha sequences shared between twins showed an excess of sequences with low generation probability. In monozygotic twins, out-of-frame TCR alpha sharing was systematically underestimated by recombination models, although the models agreed with sharing between unrelated individuals. Fewer insertions were carried by abundant cord blood beta clonotypes, a similar but weaker trend appeared in young adult naive repertoires, and no such trend appeared in memory repertoires. In beta out-of-frame sequences, excess twin sharing was weaker, because having fewer shared sequences lowered the signal-to-noise ratio.

This clonotype was recorded a few times. Its antigen target is currently unknown. No quality values exist for individual bases; no much larger clone is one base distant. All donors were healthy Caucasians. Receptor libraries were prepared by 5' RACE. Sequencing used an Illumina HiSeq 2000. A universal primer binding site was introduced by template switching, and a unique molecular identifier was present in the final cDNA, enabling accurate counting of TCR cDNA molecules. First-strand cDNA for TCR alpha and beta chains was synthesized from specific primers in the conserved constant-segment region. To control for contamination, each cDNA library was double barcoded with a SMART-Mk sample barcode plus Illumina barcodes. TruSeq adapter sequences along with Illumina sample barcodes were introduced in two successive PCR steps. The TCR alpha and beta cDNA libraries were sequenced on the Illumina HiSeq platform using custom primers. The paper's data handling went like this. MiGEC processed the raw reads to extract unique molecular identifiers, while MiXCR was used to determine the CDR3 positions. Recombination models were inferred per individual with the repgenHMM and IGoR tools using an EM algorithm. Shared clonotype analysis was performed with the tcR package in R, normalizing sharing by the product of cloneset sizes. To study raw recombination without the effects of thymic and clonal selection, out-of-frame nonproductive sequences were analyzed. TCRdb handled the public reads itself, with Q25 trimming in fastp and clone calling in MiXCR, and kept productive beta chains. Each entry merges the rows of one CDR3 protein and shows their most common DNA and genes. The V and J calls and clone size are TCRdb's, not the authors'. In all, the sample holds roughly 1.6 million distinct CDR3 sequences, and roughly a third of those were seen once. Jointly, the top ten make up 0.27% of the sample.

The sequenced sample was cord blood. The sequence was collected from a newborn girl in good health.

The CDR3 region reads CASPGEKLFF. The DNA sequence follows: TGTGCCAGCCCGGGTGAAAAACTGTTTTTT. The V gene is TRBV5-8 and the J gene is TRBJ1-4, with the D gene not clear enough to name. The germline V gene yields SGHTS for CDR1 and YDEGEE for CDR2. V sheds 7 bases and J sheds 7 bases, leaving 5 bases between their ends. Counted from cysteine to phenylalanine, this CDR3 has 10 amino acids. Only the CDR3 portion is preserved as DNA: 30 bases, with reading frame beginning at the first base.